This TCR beta chain derives from a study of CD8+ T cells in alopecia areata. About this clone: Its antigen is as yet unknown.

Study-wide results and caveats: Among the cells sequenced in scalp samples are also the resident alphabeta T cells of normal skin. Lesional scalp, notably in alopecia totalis/universalis, had clonality above that of normal scalp.

RNA was extracted and reverse transcribed into cDNA as the sequencing template. Profiling relied on immunoSEQ multiplex PCR, and the TCRdb table lists in-frame clones only, not all of them. The sample lists about 110,000 clones, approximately 59% seen once, with around a fifth in the top ten. Per the germline V gene, CDR1 is MGHDK and CDR2 is SYGVNS. This CDR3 spans 15 amino acids. V was cut by 1 base and J by 2 bases, with 12 bases left in between. The J gene is TRBJ2-7, the V gene TRBV25-1; D is possibly TRBD2 (5 bases). The sequencing input was CD8+ T cells sorted from blood. The sequence came from a human donor in good health. CDR3 coding DNA: TGTGCCAGCAGTGAATGGGGTAGCGCAGCCTACGAGCAGTACTTC. It encodes CASSEWGSAAYEQYF.